These 28 T cell receptor beta chains share one sample of origin, sequenced in a study of control samples from healthy donors and cancer patients. Data came from immunoSEQ multiplex PCR; TCRdb stores just in-frame clones and leaves some out. The sample has approximately 140,000 clones, roughly nine tenths seen once. Sequencing input: blood. These receptor sequences come from a man aged 18 to 30 in good health.

V usage is TRBV5-1 and J usage is TRBJ1-4, with TRBD1 identical over 7 bases. Per the germline V gene, CDR1 is SGHRS and CDR2 is YFSETQ. This CDR3 has 15 residues. With V trimmed by 4 bases and J by 8 bases, 11 bases remained unmatched. The CDR3 here is CASSPIPGQTEKLFF. CDR3 sequence (DNA): TGCGCCAGCAGCCCCATACCGGGACAGACGGAAAAACTGTTTTTT.

The gene calls are TRBV7-6 and TRBJ1-3; D unresolved. Germline values: CDR1 SGHVS, CDR2 FNYEAQ. V was clipped by 1 base and J by 0 bases, with 7 bases between them. This CDR3 comprises 15 residues. The CDR3 nucleotides read TGTGCCAGCAGCTTAGACCCTGACTCTGGAAACACCATATATTTT. This codes for CASSLDPDSGNTIYF. Using reference TRBV7-6 and TRBJ1-3 for the parts outside the CDR3, the full variable domain is GAGVSQSPRYKVTKRGQDVALRCDPISGHVSLYWYRQALGQGPEFLTYFNYEAQQDKSGLPNDRFSAERPEGSISTLTIQRTEQRDSAMYRCASSLDPDSGNTIYFGEGSWLTVV.

The genes are TRBV2 and TRBJ1-1, with no clear D. The CDR3 has 13 amino acids. Germline V gene data show CDR1 as SNHLY and CDR2 as FYNNEI. V gave up 0 bases and J gave up 5 bases, with 7 bases separating them. The CDR3 loop reads CASSEAAGTEAFF. In DNA, the CDR3 is TGTGCCAGCAGTGAAGCTGCGGGGACTGAAGCTTTCTTT.

The chain employs TRBV18 and TRBJ2-2; possibly TRBD1 or TRBD2 for D (6 bases each). The CDR3 sequence is 18 residues long. Trimming left V 3 bases short and J 3 bases short, with 20 bases between. Germline CDR1 and CDR2: KGHSH and LQKENI. This CDR3 is CASSPQAQGTGDTGELFF. In DNA form, the CDR3 reads TGTGCCAGCTCACCCCAAGCTCAGGGGACGGGAGACACCGGGGAGCTGTTTTTT.

This clone appeared a single time. The V gene is TRBV5-1, the J gene TRBJ2-1; D might be TRBD1 (5 bases). The germline V gene encodes CDR1 SGHRS and CDR2 YFSETQ. The CDR3 length is 14 residues. The V end was cut by 0 bases, the J end by 5 bases, with 9 bases between. The CDR3: CASSLGGTNNEQFF. In DNA, the CDR3 is TGCGCCAGCAGCTTGGGGGGCACCAACAATGAGCAGTTCTTC.

The chain combines TRBV12-3 or TRBV12-4 with TRBJ2-7, with D possibly called TRBD1 or TRBD2 (5 bases each). The CDR3 covers 13 residues. Trimming pared 5 bases from V and 3 bases from J, leaving 11 bases between. The CDR3 DNA reads as TGTGCCAGCAGTAGCAGGGACCTCTACGAGCAGTACTTC. This gives the protein CASSSRDLYEQYF.

This clone was counted between two and nine times. The rearrangement joins TRBV9 to TRBJ1-2, with 9 bases identical to TRBD1. V lost 2 bases to trimming and J lost 5 bases; unmatched junction nucleotides: 4. The germline V gene encodes CDR1 SGDLS and CDR2 YYNGEE. This CDR3 is built from 14 residues. In DNA form, the CDR3 reads TGTGCCAGCAGCGTGACAGGGGGGCCGTATGGCTACACCTTC. It is translated as CASSVTGGPYGYTF.

The gene calls are TRBV6-1 and TRBJ2-7; D may correspond to TRBD1 or TRBD2 (5 bases each). CDR1 MNHNS and CDR2 SASEGT come from the germline V gene. This CDR3 is built from 15 residues. V lost 2 bases, J lost 4 bases, and 15 bases lay in between. The CDR3 sequence is CASSESVGEFYEQYF. The CDR3 coding sequence is TGTGCCAGCAGTGAAAGTGTGGGGGAATTTTACGAGCAGTACTTC.

The J gene is TRBJ1-2, the V gene TRBV5-8; the match to TRBD1 covers 7 bases. After removal of 0 bases from V and 4 bases from J, the junction contained 6 bases not matched to a gene. Germline loops: CDR1 SGHTS, CDR2 YDEGEE. This CDR3 contains 15 residues. The CDR3 reads CASSLDGDSLYGYTF. The CDR3 DNA sequence: TGTGCCAGCAGCTTGGACGGGGACAGCCTCTATGGCTACACCTTC. The complete variable domain, with remaining parts taken from reference TRBV5-8 and TRBJ1-2, reads EAGVTQSPTHLIKTRGQQATLRCSPISGHTSVYWYQQALGLGLQFLLWYDEGEERNRGNFPPRFSGRQFPNYSSELNVNALELEDSALYLCASSLDGDSLYGYTFGSGTRLTVV.

The chain recombines TRBV5-1 with TRBJ2-6, with 9 bases that match TRBD1. Germline CDR1 SGHRS, CDR2 YFSETQ. The CDR3 spans 17 residues. V lost 4 bases and J lost 0; bases outside the gene matches: 5. CDR3 protein: CASSPGTGYSGANVLTF. The CDR3, as DNA: TGCGCCAGCAGCCCCGGGACAGGGTACTCTGGGGCCAACGTCCTGACTTTC. Together with reference TRBV5-1 and TRBJ2-6, the CDR3 gives the full variable domain: KAGVTQTPRYLIKTRGQQVTLSCSPISGHRSVSWYQQTPGQGLQFLFEYFSETQRNKGNFPGRFSGRQFSNSRSEMNVSTLELGDSALYLCASSPGTGYSGANVLTFGAGSRLTVL.

The rearrangement uses TRBV4-3 and TRBJ1-2; 11 bases map to TRBD1. The CDR3 is 13 amino acids. CDR1 is LGHNA, CDR2 YSLEER, per germline. V was clipped by 5 bases and J by 8 bases; unmatched bases: 4. The CDR3 sequence is CASSTRDRGGYTF. The CDR3 region has the DNA TGCGCCAGCAGCACGCGGGACAGGGGGGGCTACACCTTC.

The chain employs TRBV5-5 and TRBJ2-1, with D perhaps matching TRBD1 (6 bases). This CDR3 region has 13 residues. Germline CDR1 and CDR2: SGHKS and YYEKEE (reference sequence). V shed 3 bases and J shed 3 bases, with 7 bases lying between them. CDR3 DNA sequence: TGTGCCAGCAGCTGGACAGACTACAATGAGCAGTTCTTC. This encodes CASSWTDYNEQFF.

This clone was counted a single time. V is TRBV27 and J is TRBJ1-2; 8 bases agree with TRBD1. V was pared by 0 bases and J by 4 bases, with 10 bases of the junction left unmatched. The germline V gene has CDR1 MNHEY and CDR2 SMNVEV (reference sequence). This CDR3 comprises 17 residues. The CDR3 nucleotides are TGTGCCAGCAGTTTATCAGGACAGGGCCGCCTTCTCTATGGCTACACCTTC. Translation gives CASSLSGQGRLLYGYTF.

The gene calls are TRBV19 and TRBJ2-5; D possibly corresponds to TRBD2 (6 bases). The V end lost 4 bases, the J end lost 0 bases, and 12 bases lay between the germline ends. This CDR3 is 15 amino acids long. Germline V gives CDR1 LNHDA, CDR2 SQIVND (reference sequence). The DNA of the CDR3 is TGTGCCAGTAGTACACGAGGAGGGTACCAAGAGACCCAGTACTTC. Translating it yields CASSTRGGYQETQYF.

The V gene is TRBV10-3, the J gene TRBJ2-7; D possibly corresponds to TRBD2 (5 bases). The CDR3 spans 14 residues. V was trimmed by 2 bases and J by 6 bases, leaving 14 bases between them. CDR1 and CDR2 from the germline V gene are ENHRY and SYGVKD. CDR3 sequence reads: CAISERLWAVEQYF. CDR3 nucleotides: TGTGCCATCAGTGAGCGACTATGGGCCGTCGAGCAGTACTTC.

This clone was seen just once. The chain employs TRBV3-1 (or the pseudogene TRBV3-2) and TRBJ2-6, with TRBD1 identical over 9 bases. Germline-derived CDR1 and CDR2 are LGHDT and YNNKEL (reference sequence). The CDR3 extends over 20 amino acids. V shed 4 bases, J shed 4 bases, and the junction held 17 bases outside the gene matches. The CDR3 region has the DNA TGTGCCAGCAGCCGCCTAAGCAGACAGGGGGTGAATAAAGGGGCCAACGTCCTGACTTTC. It is translated as CASSRLSRQGVNKGANVLTF.

This clone was seen once. The rearrangement links TRBV15 to TRBJ1-2, with 11 bases fitting TRBD1. The CDR3 runs 13 residues. With 8 bases clipped from V and 4 bases from J, the junction kept 3 bases outside the gene matches. In germline, CDR1 is LNHNV, CDR2 YYDKDF (reference sequence). Here the CDR3 reads CATGQGASYGYTF. In nucleotides, the CDR3 is TGTGCCACCGGACAGGGGGCGTCCTATGGCTACACCTTC.

This rearrangement joins TRBV7-7 to TRBJ2-5; D remains ambiguous. The CDR3 runs to 13 residues. Germline-derived CDR1 and CDR2 are SSHAT and FNYEAQ (reference sequence). Trimming stripped 0 bases from V and 4 bases from J, with 6 bases between. In DNA, the CDR3 is TGTGCCAGCAGCTTAGCTGCTGGAGAGACCCAGTACTTC. Translation: CASSLAAGETQYF. Combining the CDR3 with reference TRBV7-7 and TRBJ2-5 gives the whole variable domain GAGVSQSPRYKVTKRGQDVTLRCDPISSHATLYWYQQALGQGPEFLTYFNYEAQPDKSGLPSDRFSAERPEGSISTLTIQRTEQRDSAMYRCASSLAAGETQYFGPGTRLLVL.

The chain recombines TRBV10-1 with TRBJ1-5; TRBD1 aligns across 8 bases. Germline V gives CDR1 WNHNN, CDR2 SYGVQD (reference sequence). The CDR3 totals 13 residues. J gave up 6 bases and V 3 bases, and 1 base lay outside the gene matches. Here the CDR3 reads CASSDRGLQPQHF. The CDR3 bases are TGCGCCAGCAGTGACAGGGGGCTTCAGCCCCAGCATTTT.

Of note for this clone: This sample also contains other DNA sequences that code for the same CDR3. The chain combines TRBV7-6 with TRBJ2-7, with D perhaps assigned TRBD1 or TRBD2 (5 bases each). V shed 3 bases and J shed 6 bases, with 18 bases lying between them. The CDR3 extends over 15 amino acids. The germline V gene encodes CDR1 SGHVS and CDR2 FNYEAQ. The CDR3 region is CASSLANRPGGEQYF. As DNA, the CDR3 is TGTGCCAGCAGCTTGGCGAACAGGCCCGGAGGCGAGCAGTACTTC.

This chain joins TRBV7-2 and TRBJ2-7, with D unclear. Trimming took off 1 base at V and 2 bases at J, with 9 bases between the two ends. Germline V gene data show CDR1 as SGHTA and CDR2 as FQGNSA. The length of the CDR3 is 14 residues. The CDR3 DNA sequence: TGTGCCAGCAGCTTAGTGGCAAGACCCTACGAGCAGTACTTC. Translated: CASSLVARPYEQYF.

The chain has TRBV19 and TRBJ2-1; the match to TRBD1 covers 7 bases. The V gene end was trimmed by 3 bases and the J gene end by 5 bases; junction bases not matched to a gene: 10. CDR1 is LNHDA, CDR2 SQIVND, per germline (reference sequence). CDR3 length equals 16 residues. The DNA of the CDR3 is TGTGCCAGTAGTATCTTGACCCCGGGACAGAACAATGAGCAGTTCTTC. Protein sequence: CASSILTPGQNNEQFF.

The chain employs TRBV4-2 and TRBJ2-2; 15 bases align to TRBD2. The V and J ends lost 3 bases and 4 bases, in that order; junction bases with no gene match: 3. Germline assignment: CDR1 LGHNA and CDR2 YNFKEQ. The CDR3 is made up of 17 amino acids. CDR3 DNA: TGTGCCAGCAGCCATGAGGGACTAGCGGGGGGCACCGGGGAGCTGTTTTTT. It yields the protein CASSHEGLAGGTGELFF.

This rearrangement joins TRBV15 to TRBJ2-4; D is possibly TRBD1 (6 bases). Germline CDR1 is LNHNV and CDR2 is YYDKDF (reference sequence). With 4 bases removed from V and 1 base from J, the gap between germline ends came to 14 bases. CDR3 length: 16 amino acids. CDR3 region: CATSTPLRGAKNIQYF. The DNA of the CDR3 is TGTGCCACCAGCACACCCCTTAGGGGGGCCAAAAACATTCAGTACTTC. Full variable domain (remainder filled in from reference TRBV15 and TRBJ2-4): DAMVIQNPRYQVTQFGKPVTLSCSQTLNHNVMYWYQQKSSQAPKLLFHYYDKDFNNEADTPDNFQSRRPNTSFCFLDIRSPGLGDTAMYLCATSTPLRGAKNIQYFGAGTRLSVL.

The chain joins TRBV7-6 to TRBJ2-1, with 7 bases fitting TRBD1. V trimming: 6 bases; J trimming: 6 bases; junction bases outside the gene matches: 11. CDR3 length: 15 amino acids. CDR1 SGHVS and CDR2 FNYEAQ come from the germline V gene. CDR3 bases: TGTGCCAGCAGTGATGACAGGGCTCTTCTCAATGAGCAGTTCTTC. This gives the protein CASSDDRALLNEQFF.

The chain couples TRBV14 to TRBJ1-4, with 7 positions matching TRBD1. The CDR3 sequence is 12 residues long. Germline V gene sequence: CDR1 SGHDN, CDR2 FVKESK. Trimming removed 3 bases from V and 14 bases from J; junction bases left unmatched: 6. The CDR3 reads CASSQKTGRLFF. In DNA, the CDR3 is TGTGCCAGCAGCCAGAAGACAGGGCGGCTGTTTTTT.

V usage is TRBV7-2 and J usage is TRBJ2-2; D remains unclear. The germline CDR1 and CDR2 sequences are SGHTA and FQGNSA. The V and J ends lost 2 bases and 1 base respectively, with 5 bases between them. This CDR3 is built from 14 residues. The CDR3 DNA reads as TGTGCCAGCAGCTTACGACTGAACACCGGGGAGCTGTTTTTT. Its translation is CASSLRLNTGELFF. The full variable domain, in which reference TRBV7-2 and TRBJ2-2 provide the parts outside the CDR3, is GAGVSQSPSNKVTEKGKDVELRCDPISGHTALYWYRQSLGQGLEFLIYFQGNSAPDKSGLPSDRFSAERTGGSVSTLTIQRTQQEDSAVYLCASSLRLNTGELFFGEGSRLTVL.

The rearrangement joins TRBV7-2 to TRBJ1-2, with TRBD1 as a possible D gene (6 bases). V lost 1 base, J lost 1 base, and 10 bases lay in between. The CDR3 runs 15 residues. Germline V gives CDR1 SGHTA, CDR2 FQGNSA. The chain's CDR3 is CASSLGGAHNYGYTF. The CDR3 DNA reads TGTGCCAGCAGCTTAGGGGGGGCGCATAACTATGGCTACACCTTC.